A single sample is the source of the 22 T cell receptor beta chains below, sequenced in a study of cytomegalovirus exposure and HLA in healthy donors. The PCR ran on 60 Vbeta and 13 Jbeta primers. Some clones are missing from TCRdb's copy, which holds only in-frame ones; the method was immunoSEQ multiplex PCR. Here the sample spans approximately 200,000 clones, 79% being singletons. Sequencing was performed on PBMCs. The receptor source for this set is a girl aged 5-17 years in good health and CMV-seropositive.

In this sample, this clone turned up a few times. V is TRBV6-5 and J is TRBJ1-4; a possible D gene is TRBD1 (5 bases). There are 14 residues in the CDR3. In germline, CDR1 is MNHEY, CDR2 SVGAGI. V lost 4 bases and J 8 bases, leaving 14 bases between the germline ends. The CDR3 DNA reads TGTGCCAGCAGTTTCTCACTGGGGGGAGAAAAACTGTTTTTT. It codes for CASSFSLGGEKLFF.

The chain recombines TRBV5-1 with TRBJ2-3; TRBD1 agrees at 12 bases. There are 18 residues in the CDR3. The J segment lost 1 base and the V segment lost 2 bases, leaving 8 bases of the junction unmatched. Germline CDR1 reads SGHRS; CDR2 reads YFSETQ. CDR3 DNA: TGCGCCAGCAGCTTTCCGGGACAGGGGGCTCAAGGCACAGATACGCAGTATTTT. This gives the protein CASSFPGQGAQGTDTQYF.

V usage is TRBV5-6 and J usage is TRBJ2-3; 7 bases align to TRBD2. Trimming removed 2 bases from V and 6 bases from J; junction bases left unmatched: 6. Germline loops: CDR1 SGHDT, CDR2 YYEEEE. The CDR3 length is 14 residues. CDR3: CASSFASGGDTQYF. CDR3 DNA: TGTGCCAGCAGCTTTGCTAGCGGAGGGGATACGCAGTATTTT.

The V gene is TRBV6-5, the J gene TRBJ1-2; no clear D. The CDR3 has 12 residues. The germline CDR1 and CDR2 sequences are MNHEY and SVGAGI. Deletions cut 2 bases from V and 5 bases from J, with 6 bases between. The CDR3 coding sequence is TGTGCCAGCAGTTACGGAGAGTATGGCTACACCTTC. The encoded protein is CASSYGEYGYTF.

The chain employs TRBV15 and TRBJ1-3; D is perhaps TRBD1 (6 bases). The CDR3 sequence is 19 residues long. Trimming left V 3 bases short and J 0 bases short, with 21 bases between. Germline V lookup: CDR1 LNHNV, CDR2 YYDKDF (reference sequence). The DNA of the CDR3 is TGTGCCACCAGCAGCGGCGGGGGCTCCAAGAGATCCTCTGGAAACACCATATATTTT. It yields the protein CATSSGGGSKRSSGNTIYF.

J is TRBJ1-1 and V is TRBV7-9; D possibly corresponds to TRBD1 (5 bases). This CDR3 is built from 13 residues. V was cut by 5 bases and J by 3 bases, with 10 bases left in between. The germline V gene encodes CDR1 SEHNR and CDR2 FQNEAQ (reference sequence). The CDR3 loop reads CASSPRGDTEAFF. CDR3 DNA sequence: TGTGCCAGCAGCCCTCGGGGGGACACTGAAGCTTTCTTT.

The CDR3 DNA sequence: TGTGCCAGCAGCCATGGGACAGGAGGAACCTACGAGCAGTACTTC. Its translation is CASSHGTGGTYEQYF. The chain links TRBV7-2 to TRBJ2-7; 8 bases are shared with TRBD1. Germline values: CDR1 SGHTA, CDR2 FQGNSA. The CDR3 consists of 15 residues. J gave up 2 bases and V 5 bases, and 8 bases lay outside the gene matches.

This clone occurred once. The rearrangement links TRBV7-2 to TRBJ1-2, with D perhaps matching TRBD1 (6 bases). V lost 6 bases and J 4 bases, leaving 15 bases between the germline ends. The CDR3 spans 14 residues. Germline V CDR1 and CDR2: SGHTA, FQGNSA. CDR3 bases: TGTGCCAGCAGGGGGAGCGGGGGCTTCTATGGCTACACCTTC. This encodes CASRGSGGFYGYTF.

The chain is built from TRBV5-8 and TRBJ2-3; the D gene is possibly TRBD2 (6 bases). The CDR3 is 15 residues long. Germline lookup yields CDR1 SGHTS and CDR2 YDEGEE. Trimming removed 0 bases from V and 5 bases from J, with 13 bases in between. This CDR3 is CASSLGGAGGDTQYF. As DNA, the CDR3 is TGTGCCAGCAGCTTGGGAGGGGCCGGGGGAGATACGCAGTATTTT.

This rearrangement joins TRBV5-1 to TRBJ1-4; TRBD1 matches 9 bases. The V gene end was trimmed by 4 bases and the J gene end by 5 bases; junction bases not matched to a gene: 3. The CDR3 is 14 residues long. Germline lookup yields CDR1 SGHRS and CDR2 YFSETQ. CDR3 in DNA: TGCGCCAGCAGCACCGGGACAGGGAATGAAAAACTGTTTTTT. It yields the protein CASSTGTGNEKLFF.

This clone was seen only a few times. This CDR3 reads CASKEGAYNSNQPQHF. In DNA, the CDR3 is TGTGCCAGCAAAGAGGGGGCCTATAATAGCAATCAGCCCCAGCATTTT. This chain uses TRBV7-8 with TRBJ1-5; 7 bases are a match to TRBD1. The CDR3 runs to 16 residues. In germline, CDR1 is SGHVS, CDR2 FQNEAQ. The V segment lost 7 bases and the J segment 0 bases; nucleotides outside the gene matches: 9.

The rearrangement joins TRBV6-6 to TRBJ2-7; TRBD2 matches at 7 bases. The trim removed 7 bases at V and 7 bases at J, leaving 7 bases unmatched. The CDR3 is made up of 12 amino acids. Germline V gives CDR1 MNHNY, CDR2 SVGAGI (reference sequence). The CDR3 nucleotides read TGTGCCAGCAACCTCCGGGGGGTGGAGCAGTACTTC. As protein: CASNLRGVEQYF.

This chain joins TRBV4-3 and TRBJ2-3, with 9 bases lining up with TRBD2. Germline V lookup: CDR1 LGHNA, CDR2 YSLEER. J gave up 0 bases and V 4 bases, and 8 bases lay outside the gene matches. The CDR3 is 17 residues long. DNA of the CDR3: TGCGCCAGCAGCCCCAACGAGCGGGGGGCTAGCACAGATACGCAGTATTTT. Its protein product is CASSPNERGASTDTQYF.

V is TRBV10-2 and J is TRBJ1-5, with 9 bases matching TRBD1. This CDR3 is built from 15 residues. Germline V gives CDR1 WSHSY, CDR2 SAAADI. Losses at the gene ends were 6 bases for V and 2 bases for J; bases not matched to a gene: 5. The CDR3 DNA sequence: TGCGCCAGCAGGGCCCGACAGGGGGGCAATCAGCCCCAGCATTTT. Translating it yields CASRARQGGNQPQHF.

This sequence joins TRBV9 and TRBJ2-3; the D is unclear. The CDR3 has 12 residues. From germline, CDR1 is SGDLS and CDR2 YYNGEE. The V end lost 3 bases, the J end lost 6 bases, and 8 bases lay between the germline ends. The CDR3 DNA reads TGTGCCAGCAGCGCCCCCTCCGATACGCAGTATTTT. Translated: CASSAPSDTQYF.

The V call is TRBV5-1, the J call TRBJ2-3; 7 bases agree with TRBD2. The V segment lost 4 bases and the J segment 0 bases; nucleotides outside the gene matches: 8. In germline, CDR1 is SGHRS, CDR2 YFSETQ. The CDR3 consists of 16 residues. CDR3 in DNA: TGCGCCAGCAGCCCAGGCCCAGCGGGGAGCACAGATACGCAGTATTTT. This sequence encodes CASSPGPAGSTDTQYF.

The V and J genes are TRBV5-6 and TRBJ2-1; TRBD2 might be the D (5 bases). V lost 4 bases, J lost 7 bases, and 12 bases lay in between. The CDR3 covers 13 residues. The germline V gene encodes CDR1 SGHDT and CDR2 YYEEEE. The DNA for the CDR3 is TGTGCCAGCAGCCGCCGTAGGAGGAATGAGCAGTTCTTC. It translates to CASSRRRRNEQFF.

The chain uses TRBV7-9 and TRBJ2-1; unclear D gene. The CDR3 covers 16 residues. Germline assignment: CDR1 SEHNR and CDR2 FQNEAQ (reference sequence). V lost 1 base to trimming and J lost 3 bases, with 13 bases between them. Here the CDR3 reads CASSLGLAGLYNEQFF. CDR3 nucleotide sequence: TGTGCCAGCAGCTTAGGCCTCGCAGGTCTCTACAATGAGCAGTTCTTC.

The J gene is TRBJ2-5, the V gene TRBV5-4, with 11 bases fitting TRBD2. V dropped 2 bases and J dropped 2; count of bases not matched to a gene: 5. Looked up from germline, CDR1 is SGHNT and CDR2 is YYREEE (reference sequence). This CDR3 contains 16 residues. The CDR3 DNA reads as TGTGCCAGCAGCTTTGGGGCTAGCGGGGGGCAAGAGACCCAGTACTTC. Translation gives CASSFGASGGQETQYF.

The rearrangement links TRBV19 to TRBJ2-1, with 7 bases identical to TRBD1. The CDR3 is 15 amino acids. Germline lookup yields CDR1 LNHDA and CDR2 SQIVND (reference sequence). The ends lost 5 bases at V and 6 bases at J; junction bases unmatched: 10. This chain's CDR3 is CASSHDRVVGNEQFF. DNA of the CDR3: TGTGCCAGTAGTCACGACAGGGTTGTCGGCAATGAGCAGTTCTTC.

This clone was found many times. This chain joins TRBV4-3 and TRBJ1-2; TRBD1 might be the D (5 bases). The CDR3 totals 14 residues. Germline lookup yields CDR1 LGHNA and CDR2 YSLEER. The germline V and J ends were trimmed by 0 bases and 6 bases, with 11 bases remaining between them. DNA for the CDR3: TGCGCCAGCAGCCAAGATGCAGGGATAAATGGCTACACCTTC. It translates to CASSQDAGINGYTF.

The chain carries TRBV27 and TRBJ2-1, with 7 bases lining up with TRBD1. The V gene end was trimmed by 0 bases and the J gene end by 3 bases; junction bases not matched to a gene: 5. The germline V gene has CDR1 MNHEY and CDR2 SMNVEV (reference sequence). This CDR3 comprises 16 residues. The CDR3 sequence is CASSLSGNRGYNEQFF. CDR3 sequence (DNA): TGTGCCAGCAGTTTATCGGGGAACAGGGGCTACAATGAGCAGTTCTTC.